This T cell receptor (beta chain) was profiled in a study of PD-1 blockade in mismatch repair-deficient tumors. Profiled with immunoSEQ multiplex PCR; TCRdb holds only in-frame clones, not every one. The sample records under 150,000 clones, about nine tenths being singletons. This clonotype was sampled from an adult with mismatch repair-deficient cancer. This sample comprised peripheral blood, obtained just under 74 weeks after starting pembrolizumab.

CDR3 bases: TGTGCCAGCTCACTATTCACAGGGGCTGGGGCCAACGTCCTGACTTTC. This encodes CASSLFTGAGANVLTF. The chain carries TRBV18 and TRBJ2-6, with 7 bases aligning to TRBD1. This CDR3 region has 16 residues. Losses at the gene ends were 4 bases for V and 2 bases for J; bases not matched to a gene: 5. The germline V gene has CDR1 KGHSH and CDR2 LQKENI.